Sequencing of this T cell receptor (beta chain) was carried out in a study of blood T cells in healthy people across ages. Total RNA, at least 5 micrograms per sample, came from PBMCs. Comments on this clonotype: No antigen is known for it. This CDR3 is missing its conserved last phenylalanine or tryptophan, likely due to a read error.

Study-level results: Naive CD4+ cell counts and diversity both ran higher in long-lived than in aged donors.

Germline lookup yields CDR1 MNHEY and CDR2 SMNVEV (reference sequence). V was clipped by 5 bases and J by 1 base; unmatched bases: 8. The CDR3 sequence is 18 residues long. Alongside a J-beta primer mix, a sample-barcoded 5' primer served in a second PCR lasting about 6 to 11 cycles. Per-sample output comprised a minimum of 2.5 million paired-end reads containing CDR3. Each CDR3 protein is one row after TCRdb ran MiXCR on the 5' RACE reads. The top ten hold roughly 22% of the sample, which has roughly 800,000 distinct CDR3 sequences, about 62% seen once. The TCR sequence derives from a man aged 30 to 45 in good health. The rearrangement uses TRBV27 and TRBJ2-6; TRBD2 matches 10 bases. Sequencing was done on a sample of blood. The CDR3 bases are TGTGCCAGCAGTCCCCTCGCTAGCGGGAGTTCTGGGGCCAACGTCCTGACTCTC. As protein: CASSPLASGSSGANVLTL.